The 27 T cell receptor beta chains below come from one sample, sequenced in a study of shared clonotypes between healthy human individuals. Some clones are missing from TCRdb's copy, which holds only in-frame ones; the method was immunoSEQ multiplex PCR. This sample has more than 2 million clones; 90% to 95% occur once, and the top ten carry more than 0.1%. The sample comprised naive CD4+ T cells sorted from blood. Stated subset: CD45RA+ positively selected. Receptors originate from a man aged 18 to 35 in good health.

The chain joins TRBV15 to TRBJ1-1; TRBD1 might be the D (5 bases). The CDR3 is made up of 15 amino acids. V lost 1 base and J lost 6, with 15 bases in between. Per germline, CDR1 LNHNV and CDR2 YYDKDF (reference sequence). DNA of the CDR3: TGTGCCACCAGCAGAGGTTACCAAGGGGCCGCTGAAGCTTTCTTT. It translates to CATSRGYQGAAEAFF. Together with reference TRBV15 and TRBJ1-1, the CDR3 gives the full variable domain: DAMVIQNPRYQVTQFGKPVTLSCSQTLNHNVMYWYQQKSSQAPKLLFHYYDKDFNNEADTPDNFQSRRPNTSFCFLDIRSPGLGDTAMYLCATSRGYQGAAEAFFGQGTRLTVV.

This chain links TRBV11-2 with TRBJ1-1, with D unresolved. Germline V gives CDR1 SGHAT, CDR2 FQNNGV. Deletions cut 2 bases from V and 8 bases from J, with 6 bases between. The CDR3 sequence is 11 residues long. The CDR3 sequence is CASSLYLEAFF. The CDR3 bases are TGTGCCAGCAGCTTATATTTAGAAGCTTTCTTT.

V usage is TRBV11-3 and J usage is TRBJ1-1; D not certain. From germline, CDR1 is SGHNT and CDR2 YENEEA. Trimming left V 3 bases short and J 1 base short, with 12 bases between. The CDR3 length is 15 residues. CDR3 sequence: CASSLNSLANTEAFF. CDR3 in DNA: TGTGCCAGCAGCTTGAACAGTTTGGCGAACACTGAAGCTTTCTTT. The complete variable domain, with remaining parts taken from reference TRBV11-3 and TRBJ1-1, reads EAGVVQSPRYKIIEKKQPVAFWCNPISGHNTLYWYLQNLGQGPELLIRYENEEAVDDSQLPKDRFSAERLKGVDSTLKIQPAELGDSAVYLCASSLNSLANTEAFFGQGTRLTVV.

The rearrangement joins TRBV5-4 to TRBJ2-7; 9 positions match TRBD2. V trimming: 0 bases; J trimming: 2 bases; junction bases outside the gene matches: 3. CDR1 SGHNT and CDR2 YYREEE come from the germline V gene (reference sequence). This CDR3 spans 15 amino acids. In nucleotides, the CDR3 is TGTGCCAGCAGCTTGGCCGCTAGCGGGACCTACGAGCAGTACTTC. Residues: CASSLAASGTYEQYF.

CDR3 in DNA: TGTGCCAGCAGTGATGACCAAAAGCAGTTCTTC. This translates into CASSDDQKQFF. The genes are TRBV2 and TRBJ2-1; D gene uncertain. This CDR3 has 11 amino acids. Trimming took 3 bases from V and 11 from J, leaving 8 bases between them. Germline assignment: CDR1 SNHLY and CDR2 FYNNEI.

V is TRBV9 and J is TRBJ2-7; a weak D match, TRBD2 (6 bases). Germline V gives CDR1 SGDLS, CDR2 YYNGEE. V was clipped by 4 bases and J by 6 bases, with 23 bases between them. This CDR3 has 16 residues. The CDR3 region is CASSPRREATLLEQYF. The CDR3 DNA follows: TGTGCCAGCAGCCCCCGTAGGGAGGCGACTCTGCTCGAGCAGTACTTC.

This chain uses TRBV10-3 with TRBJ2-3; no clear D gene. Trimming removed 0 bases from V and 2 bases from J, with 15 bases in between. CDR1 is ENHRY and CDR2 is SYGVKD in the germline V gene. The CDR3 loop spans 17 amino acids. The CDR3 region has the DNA TGTGCCATCAGTGAGTCGATCATAGTGGGGTCCACAGATACGCAGTATTTT. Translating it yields CAISESIIVGSTDTQYF.

CDR3 DNA sequence: TGTGCCAGCAGCCCAAGGGTGGAGGGACACACTGAAGCTTTCTTT. This translates into CASSPRVEGHTEAFF. The J gene is TRBJ1-1, the V gene TRBV6-5; weak D call: TRBD1 (5 bases). Germline CDR1 and CDR2: MNHEY and SVGAGI. The ends were cut back, 6 bases at V and 3 bases at J, with 17 bases in the middle. The CDR3 sequence is 15 residues long.

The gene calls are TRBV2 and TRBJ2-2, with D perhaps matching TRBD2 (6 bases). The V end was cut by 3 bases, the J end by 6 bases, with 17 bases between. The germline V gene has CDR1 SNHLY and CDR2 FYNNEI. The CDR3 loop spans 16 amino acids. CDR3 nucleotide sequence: TGTGCCAGCAGTGAGGGGGTGGCGGGACCCCCCGGGGAGCTGTTTTTT. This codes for CASSEGVAGPPGELFF. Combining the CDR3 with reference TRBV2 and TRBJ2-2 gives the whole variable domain EPEVTQTPSHQVTQMGQEVILRCVPISNHLYFYWYRQILGQKVEFLVSFYNNEISEKSEIFDDQFSVERPDGSNFTLKIRSTKLEDSAMYFCASSEGVAGPPGELFFGEGSRLTVL.

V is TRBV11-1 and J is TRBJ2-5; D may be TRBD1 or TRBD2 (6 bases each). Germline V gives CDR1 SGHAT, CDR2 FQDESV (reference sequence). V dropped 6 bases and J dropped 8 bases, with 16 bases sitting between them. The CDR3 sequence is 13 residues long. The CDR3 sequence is CASSTGTGGTQYF. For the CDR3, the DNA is TGTGCCAGCAGTACCGGGACTGGGGGCACCCAGTACTTC.

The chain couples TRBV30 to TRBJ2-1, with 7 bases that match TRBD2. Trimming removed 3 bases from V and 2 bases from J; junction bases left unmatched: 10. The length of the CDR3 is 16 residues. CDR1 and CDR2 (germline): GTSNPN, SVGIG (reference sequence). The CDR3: CAWRISGAFAYNEQFF. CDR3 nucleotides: TGTGCCTGGAGGATAAGCGGGGCCTTCGCCTACAATGAGCAGTTCTTC.

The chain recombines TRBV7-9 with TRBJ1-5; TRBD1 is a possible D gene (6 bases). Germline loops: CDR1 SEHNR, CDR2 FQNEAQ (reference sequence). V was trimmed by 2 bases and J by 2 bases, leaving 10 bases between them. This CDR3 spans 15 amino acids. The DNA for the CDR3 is TGTGCCAGCAGCTTATCCAGGGGCGGCAATCAGCCCCAGCATTTT. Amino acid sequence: CASSLSRGGNQPQHF.

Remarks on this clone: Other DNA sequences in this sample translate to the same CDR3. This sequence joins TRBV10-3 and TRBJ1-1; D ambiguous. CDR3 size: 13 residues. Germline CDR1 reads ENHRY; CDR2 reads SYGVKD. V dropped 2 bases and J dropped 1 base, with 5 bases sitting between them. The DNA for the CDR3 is TGTGCCATCAGTGAGCTGCGGAACACTGAAGCTTTCTTT. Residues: CAISELRNTEAFF.

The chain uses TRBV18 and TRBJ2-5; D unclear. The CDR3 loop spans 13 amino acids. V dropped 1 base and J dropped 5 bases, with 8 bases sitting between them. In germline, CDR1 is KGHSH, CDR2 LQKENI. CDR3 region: CASSPLPAETQYF. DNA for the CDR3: TGTGCCAGCTCACCACTGCCTGCCGAGACCCAGTACTTC.

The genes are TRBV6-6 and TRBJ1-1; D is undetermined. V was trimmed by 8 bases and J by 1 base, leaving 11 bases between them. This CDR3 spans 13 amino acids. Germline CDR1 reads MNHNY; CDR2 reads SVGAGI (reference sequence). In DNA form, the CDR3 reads TGTGCCAGCTCGCGGCCCTCGAACACTGAAGCTTTCTTT. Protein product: CASSRPSNTEAFF.

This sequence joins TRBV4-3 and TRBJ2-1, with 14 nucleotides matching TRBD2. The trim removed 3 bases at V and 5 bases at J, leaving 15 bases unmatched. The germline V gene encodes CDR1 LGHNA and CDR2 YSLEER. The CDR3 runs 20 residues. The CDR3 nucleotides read TGCGCCAGCAGCCATGGGACTAGCGGGAGTATTCCCCCGCCTAACAATGAGCAGTTCTTC. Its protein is CASSHGTSGSIPPPNNEQFF.

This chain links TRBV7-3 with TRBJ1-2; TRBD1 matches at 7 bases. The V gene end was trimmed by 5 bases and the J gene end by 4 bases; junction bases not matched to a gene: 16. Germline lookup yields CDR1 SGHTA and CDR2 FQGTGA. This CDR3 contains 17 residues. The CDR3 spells CASSPQGSPLGSYGYTF. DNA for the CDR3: TGTGCCAGCAGCCCACAGGGGTCGCCCCTCGGATCCTATGGCTACACCTTC.

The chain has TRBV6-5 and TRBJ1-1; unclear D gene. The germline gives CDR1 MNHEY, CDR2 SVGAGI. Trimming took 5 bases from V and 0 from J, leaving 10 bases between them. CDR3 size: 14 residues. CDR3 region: CASSENSLNTEAFF. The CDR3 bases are TGTGCCAGCAGTGAGAACAGTTTGAACACTGAAGCTTTCTTT.

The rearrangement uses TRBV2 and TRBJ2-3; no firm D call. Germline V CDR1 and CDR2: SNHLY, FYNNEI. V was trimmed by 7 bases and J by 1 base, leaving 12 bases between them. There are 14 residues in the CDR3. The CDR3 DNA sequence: TGTGCCAGCAACCCCCTGAGTCGCACAGATACGCAGTATTTT. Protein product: CASNPLSRTDTQYF.

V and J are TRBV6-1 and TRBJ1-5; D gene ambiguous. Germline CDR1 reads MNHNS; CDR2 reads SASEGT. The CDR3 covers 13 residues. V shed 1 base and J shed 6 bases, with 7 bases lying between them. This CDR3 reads CASSEERGQPQHF. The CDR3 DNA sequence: TGTGCCAGCAGTGAAGAACGGGGTCAGCCCCAGCATTTT.

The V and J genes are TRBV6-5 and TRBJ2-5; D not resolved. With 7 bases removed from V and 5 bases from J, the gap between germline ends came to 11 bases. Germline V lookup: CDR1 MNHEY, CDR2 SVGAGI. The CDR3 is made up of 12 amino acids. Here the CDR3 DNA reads TGTGCCAGCAAGAACCCCCTTGAGACCCAGTACTTC. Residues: CASKNPLETQYF.

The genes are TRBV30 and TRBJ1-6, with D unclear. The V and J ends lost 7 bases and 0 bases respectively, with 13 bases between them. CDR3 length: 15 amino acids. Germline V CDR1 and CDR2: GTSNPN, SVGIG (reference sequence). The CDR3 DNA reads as TGTGCCTTACGCTGGACTAGCTCCTATAATTCACCCCTCCACTTT. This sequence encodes CALRWTSSYNSPLHF.

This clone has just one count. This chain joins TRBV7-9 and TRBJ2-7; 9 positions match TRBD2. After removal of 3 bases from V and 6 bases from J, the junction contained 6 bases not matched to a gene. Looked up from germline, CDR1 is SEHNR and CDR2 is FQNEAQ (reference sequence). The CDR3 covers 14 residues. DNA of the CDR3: TGTGCCAGCAGCTTTACGGGACTAGCTGGCGAGCAGTACTTC. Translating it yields CASSFTGLAGEQYF.

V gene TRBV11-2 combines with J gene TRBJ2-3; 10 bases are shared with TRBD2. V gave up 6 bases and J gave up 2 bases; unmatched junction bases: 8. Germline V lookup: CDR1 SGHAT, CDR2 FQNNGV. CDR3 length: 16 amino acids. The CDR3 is CASSFGTSVLTDTQYF. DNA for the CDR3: TGTGCCAGCAGTTTCGGGACTAGCGTGCTCACAGATACGCAGTATTTT.

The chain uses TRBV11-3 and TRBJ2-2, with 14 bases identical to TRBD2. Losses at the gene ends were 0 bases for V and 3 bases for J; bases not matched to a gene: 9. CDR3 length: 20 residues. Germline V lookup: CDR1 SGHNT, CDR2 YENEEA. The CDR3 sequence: CASSLDGRTSGRRYTGELFF. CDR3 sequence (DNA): TGTGCCAGCAGCTTAGATGGGAGGACTAGCGGGAGGAGGTACACCGGGGAGCTGTTTTTT.

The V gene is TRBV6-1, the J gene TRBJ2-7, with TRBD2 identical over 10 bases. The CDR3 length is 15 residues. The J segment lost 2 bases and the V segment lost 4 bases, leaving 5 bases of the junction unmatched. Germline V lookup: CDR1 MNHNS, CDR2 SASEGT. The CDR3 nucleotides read TGTGCCAGCAGTGGAAGGACTAGCGGAACCTACGAGCAGTACTTC. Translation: CASSGRTSGTYEQYF.

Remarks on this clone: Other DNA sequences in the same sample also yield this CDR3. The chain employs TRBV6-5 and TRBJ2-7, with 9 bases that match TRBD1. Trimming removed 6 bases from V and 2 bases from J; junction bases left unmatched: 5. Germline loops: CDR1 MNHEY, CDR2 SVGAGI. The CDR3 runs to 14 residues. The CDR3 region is CASSLDRGTYEQYF. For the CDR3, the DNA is TGTGCCAGCAGCCTCGACAGGGGGACCTACGAGCAGTACTTC.